This TCR beta chain originates from a study of graft-versus-host responses after intestinal transplantation (dated by TCRdb to about 2021). As for the study more broadly: The transplants that recipients got were multivisceral, liver-intestinal, or isolated intestinal. All recipients received anti-thymocyte globulin induction followed by maintenance tacrolimus and steroids for around three years. After intestinal transplantation, graft-versus-host and host-versus-graft alloreactive T cell clones in the graft, circulation and bone marrow were tracked using bulk TCR-beta CDR3 sequencing. Alloreactive clones were identified by sequencing pre-transplant mixed lymphocyte reaction products and comparing them with unstimulated pre-transplant donor and recipient T cells. The cohort enrolled 24 intestinal transplant recipients, one of whom was a retransplant, and a few patients without pretransplant specimens were excluded. A peak of at least 4% donor T cells among recipient peripheral blood mononuclear cells was the definition used for donor T cell macrochimerism. Rather than going through the commercial service, samples from three later patients were sequenced in-house on an Illumina MiSeq and processed with MiXCR. Points the paper makes about the study in general: In the allografts of patients with donor T cell macrochimerism, GvH to HvG T cell clonal ratios were high. Early after transplant, peak levels of circulating GvH clones were associated with declines in HvG clones. GvH clones turned up in recipient bone marrow, with some appearing earlier in ileal mucosa or blood, a pattern consistent with an intestinal mucosal origin. The conclusions were limited by the relatively low number and heterogeneity of the intestinal transplant patients.

Per the publication, the time point label means: cells obtained before transplantation from donor or recipient. CD3+CD4+ and CD3+CD8+ populations were FACS-sorted from unstimulated pre-transplant donor and recipient cells taken from spleen or lymph nodes. Details on this clone: The target of this receptor is not known. No base quality information exists; no much larger clone differs at one position.

Receptor libraries were prepared by the immunoSEQ multiplex PCR assay. For most patients, genomic DNA was isolated with the Qiagen DNeasy Blood and Tissue Kit and sent frozen to Adaptive Biotechnologies for TCR sequencing. Adaptive Biotechnologies carried out high-throughput TCR-beta CDR3 sequencing of genomic DNA for most patients. Processing in the source paper ran as follows. Adaptive's ImmunoSEQ software was the source of the TCR sequencing data for fewer than 20 patients, while a few other patients were processed with MiXCR and VDJtools. To correct CD4 versus CD8 sorting errors, any sequence found in both subsets at a frequency ratio below 5:1 was removed. Because the origin of CDR3 nucleotide sequences shared between donor and recipient could not be assigned, those sequences were removed. To count as alloreactive, a clone needed at least 2-fold expansion over unstimulated cells and a minimum CFSE-low frequency of 0.002% (template counts) or 0.001% (read counts). Mappable clones were those detected in sequenced pre-transplant spleen, lymph node, or MLR CFSE-low populations of the donor or recipient. Cumulative frequency of alloreactive clones was calculated as a percentage of all sequences weighted by copy number. Here the immuneACCESS table is served through TCRdb, limited to in-frame sequences with V and J called. Missing clones are a known gap in these copies; in checked studies unresolved V genes cover under half, and the rest lacks a known reason. The V and J calls and the clone size are those of that table, but D and trimming were determined from the DNA. In all, the sample holds roughly 97,000 clones, and 75% to 95% of those were seen once. The ten largest make up approximately 0.18% of the sample.

Based on the germline V gene, the CDR1 and CDR2 sequences are SGHAT and FQNNGV. The V and J ends are trimmed by 1 base and 7 bases, leaving 11 bases between them. The CDR3, from cysteine to phenylalanine, totals 15 residues. Only the CDR3 DNA stays, 45 bases, in frame from base 1. The clonotype originates from a human donor who was the organ donor for an intestinal transplant. The chain links TRBV11-2 with TRBJ1-6; no D gene can be assigned with confidence. Sequences were derived from unstimulated CD4+ T cells sorted from spleen or lymph node cells, sampled before transplant. The CDR3 reads CASSLGSGPNSPLHF. Read as DNA, the sequence is TGTGCCAGCAGCTTAGGCTCAGGTCCGAATTCACCCCTCCACTTT.